This T cell receptor beta chain emerged from a study of cytomegalovirus exposure and HLA in healthy donors (TCRdb year 2017). Notes on the research overall: According to a later analysis, one platform produced both the roughly 130 validation repertoires and the approximately 600 repertoires of the first cohort. The study aimed to test whether cataloging public T cell receptors could reveal signatures of past pathogen exposure. A separate validation cohort of roughly 110 different subjects was used in addition to the roughly 670-subject first cohort. To predict cytomegalovirus infection status, the study combined high-throughput TCR immunosequencing, statistical association of individual TCRs with disease status, and machine learning.

What the authors observed across the whole study: The study gave a list of about 160 TCR beta chains associated with cytomegalovirus. Most TCR sequences were observed very rarely across donors, whereas some public TCRs were present in many individuals. The authors suggested that the approach could potentially be extended to other disease states and immunological phenotypes. A few of the identified cytomegalovirus-associated TCR beta chains were confirmed in vitro to be specific for cytomegalovirus antigens. The classifier was reported to diagnose cytomegalovirus status with high specificity and sensitivity in both the original cohort and the validation cohort. Of the cluster scores, about 94% were above 0 in a later analysis, which found that TCRs clustered in the first cohort also tended to co-occur in the 95 to 150 validation repertoires. A later analysis had no HLA typing for the validation cohort, so co-occurrence there was scored across all 110 or so repertoires.

The germline V gene sets CDR1 to MNHNS and CDR2 to SASEGT. Counted from cysteine to phenylalanine, this CDR3 has 13 amino acids. Only the CDR3 portion is preserved as DNA: 39 bases, with reading frame beginning at the first base. V was cut back by 5 bases and J by 6 bases, leaving a gap of 14 bases between them. Library generation was performed with the immunoSEQ multiplex PCR assay. As for the authors' bioinformatics: A statistical classification framework was built to diagnose cytomegalovirus status from the catalog of TCR beta chain sequences. TCRdb's version of the immuneACCESS table is confined to in-frame rearrangements and falls short of the full clone set. An unresolved V gene accounts for under half of the shortfall where checked; the remainder is of unknown origin. V, J and clone size reflect that table, while D and trimming were determined from the DNA. The table for this sample lists a few hundred thousand clones; 65% to 85% of them were counted only once. The ten largest make up about 14% of the sample.

A remark on this clone: Its antigen is not yet known. Base qualities are not recorded, but no much larger clone differs from it by a single base.

The donors belonged to the validation cohort of under 150 subjects, which was separate from the approximately 700-subject first cohort. Here the chain combines TRBV6-1 and TRBJ2-7; no confident D gene assignment can be made. The sequence was obtained from a woman aged 30 to 39 in good health and CMV-seropositive. Sequenced material: PBMCs. The CDR3 protein is CASSSLGLFEQYF. Here is the DNA: TGTGCCAGCAGTTCCCTAGGGCTTTTCGAGCAGTACTTC.